Following are 27 T cell receptor beta chains from one sample sequenced in a study of early T cells in non-severe SARS-CoV-2 infection. TCRdb reprocessed the 5' RACE reads via MiXCR and lists one record per CDR3 protein. The sample lists about 36,000 distinct CDR3 sequences; 6.8% were seen once. The sequencing here drew on whole blood, taken at baseline. The receptors were gathered from an adult who was a healthcare worker with PCR-confirmed SARS-CoV-2 infection or an uninfected control (not recorded which).

This clonotype was detected many times. The chain carries TRBV7-3 and TRBJ2-3; D may correspond to TRBD1 or TRBD2 (5 bases each). Trimming shortened V by 5 bases and J by 2 bases, and 11 bases separated the two germline ends. From germline, CDR1 is SGHTA and CDR2 FQGTGA. CDR3 length: 14 residues. CDR3 region: CASSISGTTDTQYF. DNA of the CDR3: TGTGCCAGCAGCATCTCCGGGACCACAGATACGCAGTATTTT.

V gene TRBV12-3 or TRBV12-4 combines with J gene TRBJ1-5; unclear D gene. V lost 6 bases and J 7 bases, leaving 10 bases between the germline ends. There are 12 residues in the CDR3. The CDR3 sequence: CASRIYAQPQHF. CDR3 nucleotides: TGTGCCAGCAGGATATATGCGCAGCCCCAGCATTTT.

Many counts were recorded for this clonotype. The gene calls are TRBV19 and TRBJ2-1; a possible D gene is TRBD1 (5 bases). The CDR3 is 14 amino acids. CDR1 and CDR2 from the germline V gene are LNHDA and SQIVND (reference sequence). The V end was cut by 6 bases, the J end by 6 bases, with 15 bases between. CDR3 sequence: CASRLGQGGNEQFF. The CDR3 DNA reads TGTGCCAGTAGGTTAGGGCAGGGTGGCAATGAGCAGTTCTTC.

The chain couples TRBV28 to TRBJ2-7, with 9 nucleotides matching TRBD2. CDR3 length equals 15 residues. Looked up from germline, CDR1 is MDHEN and CDR2 is SYDVKM. The junction had 8 bases not matched to a gene; V was cut back by 3 bases and J by 5 bases. CDR3 sequence reads: CASSFAGGPLDEQYF. In nucleotides, the CDR3 is TGTGCCAGCAGTTTCGCGGGAGGGCCATTGGACGAGCAGTACTTC.

This clonotype was counted between two and nine times. The chain combines TRBV5-5 with TRBJ2-7; TRBD1 is a possible D gene (6 bases). CDR3 length equals 15 residues. Germline loops: CDR1 SGHKS, CDR2 YYEKEE (reference sequence). V was clipped by 1 base and J by 6 bases, with 17 bases between them. CDR3 nucleotides: TGTGCCAGCAGCTTGATGGCCCAGGGGCTTGGCGAGCAGTACTTC. This translates into CASSLMAQGLGEQYF. Full variable domain (remainder filled in from reference TRBV5-5 and TRBJ2-7): DAGVTQSPTHLIKTRGQQVTLRCSPISGHKSVSWYQQVLGQGPQFIFQYYEKEERGRGNFPDRFSARQFPNYSSELNVNALLLGDSALYLCASSLMAQGLGEQYFGPGTRLTVT.

This clonotype was counted only a few times. The V call is TRBV29-1, the J call TRBJ2-2, with 8 bases lining up with TRBD2. This CDR3 spans 15 amino acids. Germline CDR1 SQVTM, CDR2 ANQGSEA. The V segment lost 7 bases and the J segment 0 bases; nucleotides outside the gene matches: 7. CDR3 DNA: TGCAGCGCCTTGACTAGCGCCGCGAACACCGGGGAGCTGTTTTTT. Translating it yields CSALTSAANTGELFF.

The chain is built from TRBV7-7 and TRBJ2-7; D tentatively fits TRBD1 or TRBD2 (7 bases each). From germline, CDR1 is SSHAT and CDR2 FNYEAQ (reference sequence). The CDR3 totals 15 residues. CDR3 protein: CASARGEGPTYEQYF. In nucleotides, the CDR3 is TGTGCTAGCGCCAGGGGGGAGGGCCCCACCTACGAGCAGTACTTC.

This clonotype has more than one count but fewer than ten. The V call is TRBV28, the J call TRBJ2-7; 8 bases are shared with TRBD1. The ends lost 6 bases at V and 3 bases at J; junction bases unmatched: 7. The CDR3 runs to 14 residues. CDR1 MDHEN and CDR2 SYDVKM come from the germline V gene. The CDR3 DNA reads TGTGCCAGCAGACAGCCGGGACAGGTCTACGAGCAGTACTTC. Protein product: CASRQPGQVYEQYF.

Only a few counts were recorded for this clonotype. CDR3 bases: TGTGCCAGCAGTAGCCCGGGTAATTCACCCCTCCACTTT. The encoded protein is CASSSPGNSPLHF. The V gene is TRBV27, the J gene TRBJ1-6; D unresolved. Between the trimmed V and J ends, which lost 5 bases and 6 bases, there was a span of 8 bases. CDR1 and CDR2 from the germline V gene are MNHEY and SMNVEV (reference sequence). CDR3 length: 13 amino acids.

This clonotype appeared a few times. J is TRBJ1-1 and V is TRBV10-3, with a tentative D call TRBD1 (6 bases). The germline V gene encodes CDR1 ENHRY and CDR2 SYGVKD. Trimming cost V 8 bases and J 1 base, with 14 bases left between them. The CDR3 covers 14 residues. This CDR3 reads CAIHPGGPNTEAFF. The DNA of the CDR3 is TGTGCCATCCACCCTGGGGGGCCGAACACTGAAGCTTTCTTT.

This clonotype showed up many times. V and J are TRBV7-9 and TRBJ2-1, with 8 positions matching TRBD2. The CDR3 runs to 16 residues. The V segment lost 1 base and the J segment 4 bases; nucleotides outside the gene matches: 6. Germline CDR1 is SEHNR and CDR2 is FQNEAQ (reference sequence). CDR3: CASSLVGAGAYNEQFF. CDR3 in DNA: TGTGCCAGCAGCTTAGTTGGAGCGGGAGCGTACAATGAGCAGTTCTTC.

This clonotype was observed many times. This chain's CDR3 is CASSLDPRGGLAGSGSYNEQFF. CDR3 nucleotide sequence: TGTGCCAGCAGCTTAGATCCGCGGGGTGGACTAGCGGGATCCGGCTCCTACAATGAGCAGTTCTTC. The rearrangement joins TRBV11-2 to TRBJ2-1; the match to TRBD2 covers 12 bases. V gave up 0 bases and J gave up 0 bases; unmatched junction bases: 15. The CDR3 has 22 residues. CDR1 is SGHAT and CDR2 is FQNNGV in the germline V gene. Full variable domain (outside the CDR3, taken from reference TRBV11-2 and TRBJ2-1): EAGVAQSPRYKIIEKRQSVAFWCNPISGHATLYWYQQILGQGPKLLIQFQNNGVVDDSQLPKDRFSAERLKGVDSTLKIQPAKLEDSAVYLCASSLDPRGGLAGSGSYNEQFFGPGTRLTVL.

This clonotype has just a few counts. This chain connects TRBV20-1 to TRBJ1-4; 8 positions match TRBD1. The CDR3 length is 15 residues. V was clipped by 1 base and J by 4 bases; unmatched bases: 5. The germline CDR1 and CDR2 sequences are DFQATT and SNEGSKA (reference sequence). The CDR3 region is CSARVRGLGNEKLFF. The CDR3, as DNA: TGCAGTGCTAGAGTCAGGGGGCTTGGTAATGAAAAACTGTTTTTT.

This clonotype was detected a few times. The chain couples TRBV7-2 to TRBJ2-5, with D perhaps being TRBD1 or TRBD2 (6 bases each). Trimming removed 7 bases at V and 8 bases at J, with 23 bases between. Germline loops: CDR1 SGHTA, CDR2 FQGNSA. This CDR3 comprises 15 residues. The CDR3 DNA is TGTGCCAGCACCACGTCGGGGACGGGGGCTGAAACCCAGTACTTC. Protein: CASTTSGTGAETQYF.

Note on this clonotype: This could be a read error, since a much larger clone is one nucleotide away. The V and J genes are TRBV12-5 and TRBJ1-1; no clear D. This CDR3 has 11 residues. From germline, CDR1 is LGHNT and CDR2 FRNRAP. Trimming removed 8 bases from V and 3 bases from J, with 7 bases in between. This CDR3 is CASPHDTEAFF. Here the CDR3 DNA reads TGTGCTAGTCCTCATGACACTGAAGCTTTCTTT.

This clonotype showed up just a few times. J is TRBJ2-1 and V is TRBV20-1, with 7 bases that match TRBD2. Trimming removed 3 bases from V and 3 bases from J; junction bases left unmatched: 11. The CDR3 extends over 16 amino acids. CDR1 is DFQATT and CDR2 is SNEGSKA in the germline V gene (reference sequence). CDR3 nucleotides: TGCAGTGCTAGGTCCGGTTGGCGGGAGAACTACAATGAGCAGTTCTTC. Residues: CSARSGWRENYNEQFF.

This clonotype has only a few counts. This chain links TRBV29-1 with TRBJ1-1; D may be TRBD1 (5 bases). The germline V gene has CDR1 SQVTM and CDR2 ANQGSEA. This CDR3 comprises 13 residues. V dropped 3 bases and J dropped 1 base, with 9 bases sitting between them. CDR3 nucleotides: TGCAGCGTTGATGAGGGGAGGAACACTGAAGCTTTCTTT. It yields the protein CSVDEGRNTEAFF.

The chain combines TRBV6-2 or TRBV6-3 with TRBJ2-3; TRBD2 agrees at 9 bases. CDR3 size: 13 residues. Germline V lookup: CDR1 MNHEY, CDR2 SVGEGT. After removal of 4 bases from V and 8 bases from J, the junction contained 4 bases not matched to a gene. CDR3 DNA sequence: TGTGCCAGCAGTTTTAGCGGGGGTCCTACGCAGTATTTT. Translation gives CASSFSGGPTQYF.

This chain joins TRBV4-1 and TRBJ1-1; D might be TRBD1 (5 bases). The V end was cut by 1 base, the J end by 5 bases, with 8 bases between. Germline V gene lookup returns CDR1 MGHRA and CDR2 YSYEKL. The CDR3 length is 13 residues. The CDR3 DNA follows: TGCGCCAGCAGCCAAGTCGGGGCTACTGAAGCTTTCTTT. Its protein product is CASSQVGATEAFF.

Here the CDR3 reads CASSLTYTDTQYF. The CDR3 DNA reads as TGTGCCAGCAGCTTGACCTACACAGATACGCAGTATTTT. The chain joins TRBV5-4 to TRBJ2-3; D unclear. CDR1 is SGHNT, CDR2 YYREEE, per germline (reference sequence). The length of the CDR3 is 13 residues. With 1 base removed from V and 2 bases from J, the gap between germline ends came to 5 bases.

This clonotype was counted a few times. The CDR3 nucleotides are TGTGCCAGCAGCCCAGGCGGGCCCGCTTACGAAAAACTGTTTTTT. It yields the protein CASSPGGPAYEKLFF. This chain uses TRBV3-1 with TRBJ1-4; D gene uncertain. This CDR3 comprises 15 residues. The V gene's germline CDR1 is LGHDT and CDR2 YNNKEL (reference sequence). Trimming cost V 4 bases and J 8 bases, with 17 bases left between them.

At least ten counts were recorded for this clonotype. The rearrangement uses TRBV2 and TRBJ2-5, with D possibly being TRBD2 (6 bases). Trimming left V 7 bases short and J 4 bases short, with 16 bases between. This CDR3 is built from 14 residues. Looked up from germline, CDR1 is SNHLY and CDR2 is FYNNEI. CDR3 in amino acids: CASKVFRGGETQYF. CDR3 bases: TGTGCCAGCAAGGTGTTCCGGGGAGGAGAGACCCAGTACTTC.

This clonotype is medium-sized (0.01 to 0.1%) in the sample. This chain uses TRBV5-1 with TRBJ2-6, with 7 bases lining up with TRBD1. V lost 1 base and J lost 0; bases outside the gene matches: 13. Germline CDR1 is SGHRS and CDR2 is YFSETQ. The CDR3 extends over 20 amino acids. Here the CDR3 reads CASSLSPGTAYLSGANVLTF. The CDR3 nucleotides are TGCGCCAGCAGCTTGTCACCCGGGACAGCTTATCTCTCTGGGGCCAACGTCCTGACTTTC. Complete variable domain (other parts from reference TRBV5-1 and TRBJ2-6): KAGVTQTPRYLIKTRGQQVTLSCSPISGHRSVSWYQQTPGQGLQFLFEYFSETQRNKGNFPGRFSGRQFSNSRSEMNVSTLELGDSALYLCASSLSPGTAYLSGANVLTFGAGSRLTVL.

This clonotype showed up many times. The genes are TRBV20-1 and TRBJ2-1; 7 bases are shared with TRBD1. V lost 2 bases to trimming and J lost 0 bases; unmatched junction nucleotides: 16. Germline CDR1 is DFQATT and CDR2 is SNEGSKA (reference sequence). The length of the CDR3 is 19 residues. The CDR3 DNA reads as TGCAGTGCTAGAACTAAGACAGGGTCCGACCTTAGCTCCTACAATGAGCAGTTCTTC. It codes for CSARTKTGSDLSSYNEQFF.

The chain uses TRBV7-8 and TRBJ2-3; D gene uncertain. The CDR3 contains 16 residues. Germline lookup yields CDR1 SGHVS and CDR2 FQNEAQ. Trimming pared 5 bases from V and 2 bases from J, leaving 17 bases between. The CDR3 loop reads CASSPKPGLDTDTQYF. The CDR3 DNA is TGTGCCAGCAGCCCAAAACCGGGCTTAGACACAGATACGCAGTATTTT. The full variable domain, rest sourced from reference TRBV7-8 and TRBJ2-3, is GAGVSQSPRYKVAKRGQDVALRCDPISGHVSLFWYQQALGQGPEFLTYFQNEAQLDKSGLPSDRFFAERPEGSVSTLKIQRTQQEDSAVYLCASSPKPGLDTDTQYFGPGTRLTVL.

This chain uses TRBV7-9 with TRBJ1-2; D ambiguous. The CDR3 contains 14 residues. Trimming pared 4 bases from V and 3 bases from J, leaving 12 bases between. Germline V CDR1 and CDR2: SEHNR, FQNEAQ (reference sequence). The CDR3 DNA follows: TGTGCCAGCAGCTCGAGGGCTCAGGACTATGGCTACACCTTC. Translating gives CASSSRAQDYGYTF.

This clonotype was counted ten times or more. The chain couples TRBV2 to TRBJ2-7; 9 bases line up with TRBD2. The V and J ends lost 4 bases and 5 bases, in that order; junction bases with no gene match: 9. Germline V lookup: CDR1 SNHLY, CDR2 FYNNEI. The CDR3 sequence is 15 residues long. This CDR3 reads CASSGDSGSFNEQYF. In nucleotides, the CDR3 is TGTGCCAGCAGTGGTGATAGCGGGAGTTTTAACGAGCAGTACTTC.